Listed below are T cell receptor beta chains from one sample, sequenced in a study of blood T cell repertoires in COVID-19. The repertoire was sequenced with immunoSEQ multiplex PCR; TCRdb's copy has only in-frame clones and lacks some. The sample lists hundreds of thousands of clones, around 91% seen once, with around 1% in the top ten. Material for sequencing was peripheral blood. These receptors all come from a woman in her 40s with COVID-19, enrolled during active disease. CDR3s include the opening cysteine and the closing phenylalanine or tryptophan. The order of the fields is CDR3 protein, CDR3 DNA, V gene, D gene, J gene, clone size. A D gene is named only where the DNA matches it firmly. A clone size is listed for some rows: how often the clone was seen (once, few, many), or a class if it is expanded.

CASSLSSGTAGNTIYF,TGTGCCAGCAGTTTATCGTCAGGGACTGCTGGAAACACCATATATTTT,TRBV27,NA,TRBJ1-3,once
CASSSQRGTYEQYF,TGTGCCAGCAGTTCACAGCGGGGGACCTACGAGCAGTACTTC,TRBV28,TRBD2,TRBJ2-7,NA
CSVERLQAFF,TGCAGTGTCGAACGGTTACAAGCTTTCTTT,TRBV20-1,NA,TRBJ1-1,NA
CASSPSPGSDTQYF,TGTGCCAGCTCACCGTCCCCAGGGTCAGATACGCAGTATTTT,TRBV18,NA,TRBJ2-3,NA
CASSGAQGYEQYF,TGTGCCAGCAGCGGCGCACAGGGGTACGAGCAGTACTTC,TRBV6-2/TRBV6-3,TRBD1,TRBJ2-7,NA
CAFGTSGTSSYNEQFF,TGTGCCTTCGGGACTAGCGGGACTTCCTCCTACAATGAGCAGTTCTTC,TRBV3-1/TRBV3-2,TRBD2,TRBJ2-1,NA
CASSPTDTGQGGSYNSPLHF,TGTGCCAGCTCACCAACCGATACAGGACAGGGTGGCTCCTATAATTCACCCCTCCACTTT,TRBV18,TRBD1,TRBJ1-6,NA
CASSLIRVNEKLFF,TGCGCCAGCAGCCTAATCAGGGTTAATGAAAAACTGTTTTTT,TRBV4-1,NA,TRBJ1-4,NA
CASSAGTGNSPLHF,TGTGCCAGCAGTGCCGGGACAGGGAATTCACCCCTCCACTTT,TRBV2,TRBD1,TRBJ1-6,NA
CSVASSSYEQYF,TGCAGCGTTGCCAGTTCCTCCTACGAGCAGTACTTC,TRBV29-1,NA,TRBJ2-7,NA
CASRLAGGPYEQYF,TGTGCCAGCAGACTAGCGGGAGGGCCCTACGAGCAGTACTTC,TRBV7-2,TRBD2,TRBJ2-7,NA
CASSLRTGTSGHNEQFF,TGTGCCAGCAGCTTACGAACCGGGACTAGCGGCCACAATGAGCAGTTCTTC,TRBV11-2,TRBD2,TRBJ2-1,NA
CASSMRRTGLGNTEAFF,TGTGCCAGCAGCATGAGGCGGACGGGATTGGGGAACACTGAAGCTTTCTTT,TRBV5-5,NA,TRBJ1-1,NA
CASSMVGAGSTDTQYF,TGTGCCAGTAGTATGGTCGGCGCGGGATCCACAGATACGCAGTATTTT,TRBV19,NA,TRBJ2-3,once
CASSLVPLAGGETQYF,TGCGCCAGCAGCTTGGTACCACTAGCGGGGGGTGAGACCCAGTACTTC,TRBV5-1,TRBD2,TRBJ2-5,NA
CASSLFESPGAENEQFF,TGTGCCAGCAGTTTATTTGAGTCCCCAGGGGCCGAAAATGAGCAGTTCTTC,TRBV27,NA,TRBJ2-1,NA
CASSVEAHRVGSGYTF,TGTGCCAGCAGCGTAGAGGCGCACAGGGTCGGATCTGGCTACACCTTC,TRBV7-2,NA,TRBJ1-2,NA
CASSVSGRAATGELFF,TGTGCCAGCAGCGTTAGCGGGAGGGCTGCCACCGGGGAGCTGTTTTTT,TRBV9,TRBD2,TRBJ2-2,NA
CAWSGALNTEAFF,TGTGCCTGGAGCGGAGCCCTGAACACTGAAGCTTTCTTT,TRBV30,NA,TRBJ1-1,NA
CASRLGLAGGPRETQYF,TGTGCCAGCAGACTGGGACTAGCGGGGGGGCCCCGGGAGACCCAGTACTTC,TRBV7-2,TRBD2,TRBJ2-5,NA
CASSQIGALAGGEQFF,TGCGCCAGCAGCCAGATTGGGGCACTAGCGGGAGGTGAGCAGTTCTTC,TRBV4-3,TRBD2,TRBJ2-1,once
CASSSQGPNTEAFF,TGTGCCAGCAGCTCACAGGGGCCGAACACTGAAGCTTTCTTT,TRBV7-9,TRBD1,TRBJ1-1,NA
CASSFQGASYNEQFF,TGTGCCAGCAGTTTCCAGGGGGCGTCTTACAATGAGCAGTTCTTC,TRBV28,TRBD1,TRBJ2-1,NA
CASSLWGQGETQYF,TGTGCCAGCAGTTTATGGGGACAGGGGGAGACCCAGTACTTC,TRBV28,TRBD1,TRBJ2-5,NA
CASSLRQRMNTEAFF,TGTGCCAGCAGTCTTAGACAGAGGATGAACACTGAAGCTTTCTTT,TRBV6-2/TRBV6-3,NA,TRBJ1-1,NA
CASSSLGSGTGSAEAFF,TGTGCCAGCAGCTCCCTGGGAAGTGGGACAGGTTCGGCTGAAGCTTTCTTT,TRBV14,TRBD1,TRBJ1-1,NA
CASTSRDISNQPQHF,TGTGCCAGCACCTCCCGGGACATAAGCAATCAGCCCCAGCATTTT,TRBV6-5,NA,TRBJ1-5,NA
CASSPVGGAWTIYF,TGTGCCAGCAGTCCGGTGGGGGGGGCTTGGACCATATATTTT,TRBV27,NA,TRBJ1-3,NA
CASLQETQYF,TGTGCCAGCTTACAAGAGACCCAGTACTTC,TRBV18,NA,TRBJ2-5,once
CASSLVTGLGSPLHF,TGTGCCAGCAGTTTAGTGACAGGGTTGGGTTCACCCCTCCACTTT,TRBV27,TRBD1,TRBJ1-6,once
CSASDRGQGTVTWGYTF,TGCAGTGCTAGTGATAGGGGACAGGGGACGGTGACTTGGGGCTACACCTTC,TRBV20-1,TRBD1,TRBJ1-2,few
CASSLQGSSYNSPLHF,TGTGCCAGCAGTTTACAGGGGAGCTCCTATAATTCACCCCTCCACTTT,TRBV28,NA,TRBJ1-6,NA
CASSLTGPSPLHF,TGCGCCAGCAGTCTGACAGGGCCCTCACCCCTCCACTTT,TRBV4-3,TRBD1,TRBJ1-6,NA
CASSPIQGWGNTEAFF,TGTGCCAGCAGTCCGATACAGGGGTGGGGGAACACTGAAGCTTTCTTT,TRBV28,TRBD1,TRBJ1-1,NA
CASSPGFLVDTQYF,TGTGCCAGCAGTCCAGGTTTTTTGGTAGATACGCAGTATTTT,TRBV27,NA,TRBJ2-3,NA
CASSLAPTSTDTQYF,TGTGCCAGCAGCTTAGCCCCGACTAGCACAGATACGCAGTATTTT,TRBV7-2,NA,TRBJ2-3,NA
CASSFRSGLTGELFF,TGTGCCAGCAGCTTTCGTTCGGGACTTACCGGGGAGCTGTTTTTT,TRBV5-4,NA,TRBJ2-2,once